This T cell receptor beta chain was recorded in a study of T cell changes during pregnancy in multiple sclerosis. Generated by immunoSEQ multiplex PCR, the TCRdb table keeps only in-frame clones and is missing some. The sample has under 30,000 clones, more than 85% seen once. CDR3 length: 16 amino acids. The V end was cut by 3 bases, the J end by 1 base, with 13 bases between. Germline lookup yields CDR1 SEHNR and CDR2 FQNEAQ (reference sequence). The chain links TRBV7-9 to TRBJ1-5; TRBD1 might be the D (5 bases). The sequence derives from a female donor with multiple sclerosis, enrolled in a pregnancy study. The sample here was CD4+ T cells from peripheral blood mononuclear cells, taken after pregnancy. The CDR3 region has the DNA TGTGCCAGCAGCTTCTGGGGGGTAGGAAGCAATCAGCCCCAGCATTTT. Its translation: CASSFWGVGSNQPQHF. Full variable domain (rest looked up from reference TRBV7-9 and TRBJ1-5): DTGVSQNPRHKITKRGQNVTFRCDPISEHNRLYWYRQTLGQGPEFLTYFQNEAQLEKSRLLSDRFSAERPKGSFSTLEIQRTEQGDSAMYLCASSFWGVGSNQPQHFGDGTRLSIL.